This TCR beta chain was sequenced for a study of post-analysis software for immune sequencing data. Study-wide findings and caveats: People with multiple sclerosis had a significantly lower normalized Chao1 diversity than controls did. F measure showed strong co-clustering of same-batch samples. TRBV5-6, TRBV5-1 and TRBV20-1 were among a handful of TRBV segments more frequent in patients than controls.

Points on this clonotype: Its target is not known.

Unique molecular identifiers were carried by the TCR beta cDNA libraries. Around 500,000 cDNA molecules were obtained per 1 to 10 million input T cells. TCRdb re-called the PCR reads through MiXCR, storing one row per CDR3 protein. The sample records around 180,000 distinct CDR3 sequences, about 30% being singletons. CDR1 and CDR2 from the germline V gene are SGHVS and FQNEAQ. CDR3 length: 14 amino acids. V was clipped by 5 bases and J by 8 bases, with 16 bases between them. This TCR derives from a girl aged 10-17 years with multiple sclerosis. Sequencing used blood. The V gene is TRBV7-8, the J gene TRBJ2-1; TRBD2 is a possible D gene (6 bases). The CDR3 sequence is CASSRDWAGYEQFF. CDR3 bases: TGTGCCAGCAGCCGGGACTGGGCTGGTTATGAGCAGTTCTTC.